The clone carrying this T cell receptor (beta chain) was found a few times. Antigen specificity is unknown. Each CDR3 protein is one row after TCRdb ran MiXCR on the RT-PCR reads. The sample records about 530,000 distinct CDR3 sequences, approximately 12% being singletons. These data are taken from a study of response to subunit inactivated influenza vaccine. General study findings and limits: The authors offered the suggestion that each seasonal influenza vaccination recruits few new T cells.

This CDR3 spans 14 amino acids. V dropped 3 bases and J dropped 3 bases, with 12 bases sitting between them. The germline gives CDR1 SGHAT, CDR2 FQNNGV. This TCR was recovered from a man aged 50-59 years who received an inactivated influenza vaccine. This specimen consisted of PBMCs from blood, obtained 35 to 45 days after vaccination. The gene calls are TRBV11-2 and TRBJ2-7; D not certain. Here the CDR3 DNA reads TGTGCCAGCAGCTTTGTGGGGTTGAGCTACGAGCAGTACTTC. Translated: CASSFVGLSYEQYF. The entire variable domain, with the rest obtained from reference TRBV11-2 and TRBJ2-7, is as follows: EAGVAQSPRYKIIEKRQSVAFWCNPISGHATLYWYQQILGQGPKLLIQFQNNGVVDDSQLPKDRFSAERLKGVDSTLKIQPAKLEDSAVYLCASSFVGLSYEQYFGPGTRLTVT.